Each of the 25 T cell receptor beta chains below was sequenced from the same sample in a study of CD8+ T cells in alopecia areata (dated by TCRdb to the late 2010s). Library generation was performed with the immunoSEQ multiplex PCR assay. For TCR sequencing, RNA was extracted from every sample and reverse transcribed into cDNA to serve as template. In its TCRdb copy, this immuneACCESS table keeps in-frame sequences only and misses some clones. Where compared with another copy, unresolved V genes explain less than half of these, and the others have no known cause. Within this sample are 150,000 to 200,000 clones, with 45% to 60% of them counted one time only. In total, the top ten clones hold less than 5% of the sample. The sample taken for sequencing was CD4+ T cells sorted from blood. The receptor set was obtained from a human donor in good health.

This clone was seen a few times. The rearrangement links TRBV29-1 to TRBJ1-2; 7 bases align to TRBD1. Losses at the gene ends were 4 bases for V and 2 bases for J; bases not matched to a gene: 4. The CDR3 totals 13 residues. CDR1 is SQVTM and CDR2 is ANQGSEA in the germline V gene. DNA of the CDR3: TGCAGCGTTGCCTTACAGGGGAACTATGGCTACACCTTC. This gives the protein CSVALQGNYGYTF.

The chain combines TRBV11-1 with TRBJ2-3; TRBD2 matches at 10 bases. In germline, CDR1 is SGHAT, CDR2 FQDESV (reference sequence). This CDR3 contains 14 residues. J lost 7 bases, V lost 5 bases, and 6 bases had no gene match. The CDR3 DNA reads TGTGCCAGCAGCGTAACTAGCGGGGTTAATACGCAGTATTTT. Translating gives CASSVTSGVNTQYF.

The chain carries TRBV7-2 and TRBJ2-7; the D is unclear. Trimming took 1 base from V and 3 from J, leaving 7 bases between them. Germline CDR1 reads SGHTA; CDR2 reads FQGNSA. The CDR3 is made up of 13 amino acids. The CDR3 nucleotides are TGTGCCAGCAGCTTAGATGGGGACTACGAGCAGTACTTC. This encodes CASSLDGDYEQYF.

This clone has more than one count but fewer than ten. This chain joins TRBV28 and TRBJ2-7; 7 bases match TRBD1. CDR3 length equals 15 residues. Germline V gene lookup returns CDR1 MDHEN and CDR2 SYDVKM. J lost 4 bases, V lost 5 bases, and 11 bases had no gene match. The CDR3 DNA sequence: TGTGCCAGCAGTCCGAGCACAGGGGTTCCTTACGAGCAGTACTTC. This translates into CASSPSTGVPYEQYF.

This chain connects TRBV5-1 to TRBJ2-3, with D perhaps matching TRBD2 (5 bases). CDR1 is SGHRS, CDR2 YFSETQ, per germline. The CDR3 covers 15 residues. V lost 4 bases, J lost 3 bases, and 15 bases lay in between. The chain's CDR3 is CASSPTPTGTDTQYF. The CDR3 DNA reads TGCGCCAGCAGCCCAACCCCCACGGGGACAGATACGCAGTATTTT.

The V gene is TRBV6-5, the J gene TRBJ2-2, with TRBD1 matching over 9 bases. This CDR3 is 13 amino acids long. V lost 6 bases and J lost 5; bases outside the gene matches: 1. Germline CDR1 MNHEY, CDR2 SVGAGI. CDR3 amino acids: CASRGQGTGELFF. The CDR3 bases are TGTGCCAGCAGGGGACAGGGAACCGGGGAGCTGTTTTTT.

The rearrangement links TRBV7-2 to TRBJ2-3; no clear D. The CDR3 extends over 13 amino acids. Trimming took off 1 base at V and 6 bases at J, with 8 bases between the two ends. CDR1 is SGHTA, CDR2 FQGNSA, per germline. The CDR3 spells CASSLEAPDTQYF. CDR3 nucleotides: TGTGCCAGCAGCTTAGAAGCCCCGGATACGCAGTATTTT.

The chain carries TRBV29-1 and TRBJ1-1; D is undetermined. Germline loops: CDR1 SQVTM, CDR2 ANQGSEA. V lost 6 bases and J 1 base, leaving 9 bases between the germline ends. The CDR3 extends over 12 amino acids. The CDR3 loop is CSVGRQNTEAFF. CDR3 nucleotide sequence: TGCAGCGTCGGTAGGCAGAACACTGAAGCTTTCTTT.

This clone was recorded a few times. V is TRBV12-5 and J is TRBJ2-3; possible D gene TRBD2, 6 bases. Germline loops: CDR1 LGHNT, CDR2 FRNRAP. The V gene lost 9 bases and the J gene lost 0 bases, with 7 bases spanning the gap. There are 12 residues in the CDR3. The CDR3: CASSGSTDTQYF. In DNA, the CDR3 is TGTGCTAGCAGCGGGAGCACAGATACGCAGTATTTT.

This chain uses TRBV14 with TRBJ1-2; D perhaps matches TRBD1 (5 bases). The germline gives CDR1 SGHDN, CDR2 FVKESK. This CDR3 is built from 11 residues. Trimming removed 9 bases from V and 8 bases from J, with 13 bases in between. CDR3 loop: CASGHPSGYTF. DNA of the CDR3: TGTGCCAGTGGACATCCGTCGGGCTACACCTTC.

The chain is built from TRBV9 and TRBJ1-2; D is uncertain. Germline V gene data show CDR1 as SGDLS and CDR2 as YYNGEE. The CDR3 spans 19 residues. V lost 0 bases to trimming and J lost 5 bases, with 26 bases between them. CDR3 DNA sequence: TGTGCCAGCAGCGTAGCGGGTCCTGGGTTTGCAAATTCAAGATATGGCTACACCTTC. Its protein product is CASSVAGPGFANSRYGYTF.

This clone was counted once. The chain recombines TRBV28 with TRBJ2-7; TRBD2 aligns across 10 bases. CDR3 length: 12 amino acids. V was pared by 8 bases and J by 4 bases, with 2 bases of the junction left unmatched. Germline CDR1 reads MDHEN; CDR2 reads SYDVKM. The CDR3 is CASRTSGYEQYF. In nucleotides, the CDR3 is TGTGCCAGCCGGACTAGCGGTTACGAGCAGTACTTC.

The chain couples TRBV5-1 to TRBJ2-7; D ambiguous. The CDR3 runs to 11 residues. CDR1 SGHRS and CDR2 YFSETQ come from the germline V gene. Trimming shortened V by 7 bases and J by 5 bases, and 10 bases separated the two germline ends. The CDR3 DNA reads as TGCGCCAGCCGCCTTTTGAACGAGCAGTACTTC. It yields the protein CASRLLNEQYF. The variable domain in full, completed from reference TRBV5-1 and TRBJ2-7, reads KAGVTQTPRYLIKTRGQQVTLSCSPISGHRSVSWYQQTPGQGLQFLFEYFSETQRNKGNFPGRFSGRQFSNSRSEMNVSTLELGDSALYLCASRLLNEQYFGPGTRLTVT.

There are a few counts of this clone. The chain employs TRBV4-2 and TRBJ2-7, with TRBD1 matching 7 bases. Germline V gene lookup returns CDR1 LGHNA and CDR2 YNFKEQ. J was trimmed by 5 bases and V by 3 bases; bases with no gene match: 10. The CDR3 covers 15 residues. CDR3 region: CASSQRAQGIDEQYF. DNA for the CDR3: TGTGCCAGCAGCCAGAGAGCACAGGGGATTGACGAGCAGTACTTC.

V and J are TRBV29-1 and TRBJ1-1, with 10 bases matching TRBD1. This CDR3 has 13 amino acids. Germline V lookup: CDR1 SQVTM, CDR2 ANQGSEA. J lost 4 bases, V lost 7 bases, and 6 bases had no gene match. The DNA for the CDR3 is TGCAGCGCAACCAGGACAGGGGGCACTGAAGCTTTCTTT. This translates into CSATRTGGTEAFF. The full variable domain, in which reference TRBV29-1 and TRBJ1-1 provide the parts outside the CDR3, is SAVISQKPSRDICQRGTSLTIQCQVDSQVTMMFWYRQQPGQSLTLIATANQGSEATYESGFVIDKFPISRPNLTFSTLTVSNMSPEDSSIYLCSATRTGGTEAFFGQGTRLTVV.

In DNA, the CDR3 is TGTGCCAGCAGCTCGGGGGGATACACTGAAGCTTTCTTT. This codes for CASSSGGYTEAFF. This chain uses TRBV5-6 with TRBJ1-1, with D possibly TRBD1 on 5 matching bases. The germline V gene has CDR1 SGHDT and CDR2 YYEEEE. Trimming left V 3 bases short and J 3 bases short, with 9 bases between. This CDR3 contains 13 residues.

V usage is TRBV29-1 and J usage is TRBJ1-1; the D is unclear. CDR1 is SQVTM and CDR2 is ANQGSEA in the germline V gene. The V gene lost 7 bases and the J gene lost 1 base, with 10 bases spanning the gap. The CDR3 sequence is 12 residues long. This CDR3 is CSGRTGNTEAFF. The CDR3 DNA reads TGCAGCGGGAGGACGGGGAACACTGAAGCTTTCTTT. The full variable domain, its missing parts supplied by reference TRBV29-1 and TRBJ1-1, is SAVISQKPSRDICQRGTSLTIQCQVDSQVTMMFWYRQQPGQSLTLIATANQGSEATYESGFVIDKFPISRPNLTFSTLTVSNMSPEDSSIYLCSGRTGNTEAFFGQGTRLTVV.

The chain combines TRBV6-6 with TRBJ2-2; D is unresolved. The CDR3 length is 14 residues. The ends were cut back, 2 bases at V and 2 bases at J, with 6 bases in the middle. CDR1 is MNHNY, CDR2 SVGAGI, per germline (reference sequence). The CDR3 spells CASSYNYNTGELFF. As DNA, the CDR3 is TGTGCCAGCAGTTACAACTACAACACCGGGGAGCTGTTTTTT.

The chain couples TRBV29-1 to TRBJ1-1; D remains ambiguous. The V gene's germline CDR1 is SQVTM and CDR2 ANQGSEA. CDR3 length equals 16 residues. V lost 0 bases and J lost 3, with 17 bases in between. The CDR3 sequence is CSVEESVNIRDTEAFF. The CDR3 coding sequence is TGCAGCGTTGAAGAATCAGTTAACATACGGGACACTGAAGCTTTCTTT.

This clone occurred once. The chain couples TRBV12-5 to TRBJ2-3; no clear D gene. The CDR3 consists of 14 residues. The germline gives CDR1 LGHNT, CDR2 FRNRAP. V lost 6 bases, J lost 2 bases, and 12 bases lay in between. CDR3 sequence reads: CASGPPQYTDTQYF. CDR3 nucleotides: TGTGCTAGTGGCCCCCCCCAGTACACAGATACGCAGTATTTT.

This clone showed up just a few times. This rearrangement joins TRBV29-1 to TRBJ2-1; tentatively, D is TRBD2 (5 bases). V lost 6 bases to trimming and J lost 0 bases, with 15 bases between them. CDR3 length equals 15 residues. Germline V gene sequence: CDR1 SQVTM, CDR2 ANQGSEA. In DNA form, the CDR3 reads TGCAGCGTCATTCCCGGGGTTAGCTCCTACAATGAGCAGTTCTTC. Amino acids: CSVIPGVSSYNEQFF.

V and J are TRBV6-6 and TRBJ2-3; D unresolved. Germline V lookup: CDR1 MNHNY, CDR2 SVGAGI (reference sequence). V lost 2 bases, J lost 0 bases, and 3 bases lay in between. This CDR3 comprises 13 residues. Here the CDR3 reads CASSYLSTDTQYF. The CDR3, as DNA: TGTGCCAGCAGTTACCTCAGCACAGATACGCAGTATTTT.

The chain carries TRBV2 and TRBJ1-2; D is unresolved. The CDR3 sequence is 13 residues long. The germline gives CDR1 SNHLY, CDR2 FYNNEI. The germline V and J ends were trimmed by 3 bases and 8 bases, with 13 bases remaining between them. The CDR3 spells CASSESGDGGYTF. As DNA, the CDR3 is TGTGCCAGCAGTGAGTCCGGGGATGGCGGCTACACCTTC.

This rearrangement joins TRBV29-1 to TRBJ2-7; 8 bases are a match to TRBD1. The trim removed 4 bases at V and 6 bases at J, leaving 11 bases unmatched. CDR3 length: 14 amino acids. Germline values: CDR1 SQVTM, CDR2 ANQGSEA. The CDR3 nucleotides read TGCAGCGTTGTGGGCTCGGACAGGGCTAGCGAGCAGTACTTC. Amino acid sequence: CSVVGSDRASEQYF.

This clone was found a few times. The chain uses TRBV30 and TRBJ2-5, with 8 bases identical to TRBD1. J lost 7 bases, V lost 1 base, and 11 bases had no gene match. The CDR3 runs 15 residues. Per the germline V gene, CDR1 is GTSNPN and CDR2 is SVGIG (reference sequence). This CDR3 is CAWSGTAQGAGTQYF. DNA of the CDR3: TGTGCCTGGAGTGGTACTGCCCAGGGGGCCGGGACCCAGTACTTC. The full variable domain, in which reference TRBV30 and TRBJ2-5 provide the parts outside the CDR3, is SQTIHQWPATLVQPVGSPLSLECTVEGTSNPNLYWYRQAAGRGLQLLFYSVGIGQISSEVPQNLSASRPQDRQFILSSKKLLLSDSGFYLCAWSGTAQGAGTQYFGPGTRLLVL.